Listed here is a single T cell receptor beta chain. Its antigen is unknown. It has no much larger one-base neighbor in the sample; base qualities were not kept. The donors belonged to the validation cohort of 90 to 150 subjects, which was separate from the roughly 700-subject first cohort. Germline trimming: 5 bases from V, 5 bases from J; junction bases outside gene matches: 13. CDR1 and CDR2, looked up from the germline V gene (reference sequence), are PRHDT and FYEKMQ. Including the terminal cysteine and phenylalanine, the CDR3 comprises 17 residues. Only the CDR3 portion is preserved as DNA: 51 bases, with reading frame beginning at the first base. This sample is part of a study of cytomegalovirus exposure and HLA in healthy donors (dated by TCRdb to about 2017). General notes on the study: According to a later analysis, one platform produced both the roughly 110 validation repertoires and the 670 or so repertoires of the first cohort. The study aimed to test whether cataloging public T cell receptors could reveal signatures of past pathogen exposure. A separate validation cohort of some 130 different subjects was used in addition to the approximately 700-subject first cohort. High-throughput TCR immunosequencing, statistical association of individual TCRs with disease status, and machine learning were combined to predict cytomegalovirus infection status.

The library relied on the immunoSEQ multiplex PCR assay. The study's own analysis went as follows. To diagnose cytomegalovirus status from the catalog of TCR beta chain sequences, a statistical classification framework was built. The table was pulled from immuneACCESS by TCRdb, which kept in-frame rearrangements only. Such tables lose some clones; where checked, under half of the loss comes from unresolved V genes, and the rest has no known cause. V and J calls and clone size are as listed in that table; D and trimming were resolved from the DNA. The sample includes 65,000 to 90,000 clones, with 90% to 95% observed a single time. The ten biggest clones cover roughly 3.3% of the sample. Broader findings and caveats from the paper: Most TCR sequences were observed very rarely across donors, whereas some public TCRs were present in many individuals. A total of about 150 TCR beta chains were listed by the study as associated with cytomegalovirus. The authors suggested that the approach could potentially be extended to other disease states and immunological phenotypes. The classifier was reported to diagnose cytomegalovirus status with high specificity and sensitivity in both the original cohort and the validation cohort. In a later analysis, TCRs clustered in the first cohort were found to also tend to co-occur in the approximately 120 validation repertoires, with around 94% of cluster scores above 0. In vitro tests confirmed that a few of the cytomegalovirus-associated TCR beta chains recognize cytomegalovirus antigens. A later analysis lacked HLA typing for the validation cohort, so it scored co-occurrence in that cohort across all 110 or so repertoires.

This sequence uses TRBV13 and TRBJ2-2; TRBD1 fits 8 bases in the junction. This TCR came from a man aged 18-30 years in good health and CMV-seronegative. Source material: PBMCs. The sequenced DNA is TGTGCCAGCAGCGCCACCCAGGGGGCCTTGGCGACCGGGGAGCTGTTTTTT. Its protein is CASSATQGALATGELFF.